Below, 17 T cell receptor beta chains from the same sample are listed, as sequenced in a study of cytomegalovirus exposure and HLA in healthy donors. PCR amplification relied on 60 Vbeta primers (plus 13 Jbeta primers). Data came from immunoSEQ multiplex PCR; TCRdb stores just in-frame clones and leaves some out. The sample carries roughly 120,000 clones, roughly 73% recorded once. The sequencing sample was made of PBMCs. The receptors derive from a woman in her twenties or thirties in good health and CMV-seronegative.

This clone was seen just once. The rearrangement links TRBV6-1 to TRBJ1-5; the match to TRBD1 covers 9 bases. From germline, CDR1 is MNHNS and CDR2 SASEGT. The junction had 6 bases not matched to a gene; V was cut back by 3 bases and J by 6 bases. This CDR3 has 15 amino acids. The CDR3 is CASSDTGTGTQPQHF. The CDR3 bases are TGTGCCAGCAGTGATACCGGGACAGGGACTCAGCCCCAGCATTTT.

This sequence joins TRBV28 and TRBJ2-5; 13 nucleotides align to TRBD2. Trimming cost V 7 bases and J 11 bases; bases outside gene matches: 13. This CDR3 has 15 amino acids. Per the germline V gene, CDR1 is MDHEN and CDR2 is SYDVKM. The CDR3 is CASNVKGAGLAGQYF. CDR3 DNA: TGTGCCAGCAACGTCAAGGGGGCGGGACTAGCGGGACAGTACTTC.

The table lists this clone with a few counts. The chain is built from TRBV7-2 and TRBJ2-5, with TRBD1 identical over 8 bases. The germline gives CDR1 SGHTA, CDR2 FQGNSA. The CDR3 sequence is 15 residues long. The trim removed 2 bases at V and 5 bases at J, leaving 7 bases unmatched. This CDR3 is CASSLPQGARETQYF. For the CDR3, the DNA is TGTGCCAGCAGCTTACCCCAGGGGGCGAGGGAGACCCAGTACTTC.

The chain is built from TRBV6-5 and TRBJ1-1, with 10 bases matching TRBD1. Germline lookup yields CDR1 MNHEY and CDR2 SVGAGI. CDR3 length equals 16 residues. J gave up 5 bases and V 2 bases, and 8 bases lay outside the gene matches. CDR3 DNA: TGTGCCAGCAGTTACCAATTGAGGACAGGGGGGACTGAAGCTTTCTTT. Translation gives CASSYQLRTGGTEAFF.

This clone has only a few counts. This chain joins TRBV6-5 and TRBJ2-7; 7 nucleotides align to TRBD1. The V and J ends lost 6 bases and 2 bases, in that order; junction bases with no gene match: 10. The germline V gene encodes CDR1 MNHEY and CDR2 SVGAGI. The CDR3 totals 15 residues. This CDR3 is CASSPRQGETYEQYF. Written as DNA, the CDR3 is TGTGCCAGCAGCCCCCGGCAGGGGGAAACCTACGAGCAGTACTTC.

This sequence joins TRBV13 and TRBJ1-2; tentative D call: TRBD1 (6 bases). CDR1 and CDR2 (germline): PRHDT, FYEKMQ (reference sequence). V was clipped by 6 bases and J by 6 bases, with 14 bases between them. CDR3 length: 13 residues. CDR3 nucleotides: TGTGCCAGCAGACTTACAGGGCTGGATGGCTACACCTTC. This sequence encodes CASRLTGLDGYTF.

The rearrangement links TRBV30 to TRBJ1-1; D might be TRBD1 (5 bases). The CDR3 consists of 13 residues. Trimming left V 4 bases short and J 1 base short, with 10 bases between. Germline V lookup: CDR1 GTSNPN, CDR2 SVGIG (reference sequence). The chain's CDR3 is CAWMGQTNTEAFF. The CDR3 DNA is TGTGCCTGGATGGGGCAGACGAACACTGAAGCTTTCTTT.

There are a few counts of this clone. The CDR3, as DNA: TGTGCCAGTAGTATTCGAACCACGTCAGACTATGGCTACACCTTC. This encodes CASSIRTTSDYGYTF. The V and J genes are TRBV19 and TRBJ1-2, with no clear D. The CDR3 spans 15 residues. Trimming removed 3 bases at V and 3 bases at J, with 14 bases between. Germline lookup yields CDR1 LNHDA and CDR2 SQIVND (reference sequence).

The chain carries TRBV11-3 and TRBJ2-3; 11 nucleotides align to TRBD2. CDR3 length equals 15 residues. Germline loops: CDR1 SGHNT, CDR2 YENEEA. J was trimmed by 4 bases and V by 6 bases; bases with no gene match: 6. The CDR3 reads CASSLTSGSSDTQYF. DNA for the CDR3: TGTGCCAGCAGTCTCACTAGCGGGAGTTCAGATACGCAGTATTTT. Looking up the rest from reference TRBV11-3 and TRBJ2-3 gives the full variable domain: EAGVVQSPRYKIIEKKQPVAFWCNPISGHNTLYWYLQNLGQGPELLIRYENEEAVDDSQLPKDRFSAERLKGVDSTLKIQPAELGDSAVYLCASSLTSGSSDTQYFGPGTRLTVL.

The rearrangement links TRBV6-5 to TRBJ2-5; 10 bases are shared with TRBD1. The end of the DNA fits TRBJ2-7 better, so the J call may be wrong. The CDR3 covers 14 residues. Germline V gives CDR1 MNHEY, CDR2 SVGAGI. The CDR3 region is CASSRQGARIEQYF. Written as DNA, the CDR3 is TGTGCCAGCAGCCGACAGGGGGCTAGAATCGAGCAGTACTTC.

The V and J genes are TRBV2 and TRBJ1-2; the D is unclear. The CDR3 loop spans 14 amino acids. The germline V gene has CDR1 SNHLY and CDR2 FYNNEI. V lost 5 bases to trimming and J lost 6 bases, with 16 bases between them. The CDR3, as DNA: TGTGCCAGCAGTCGGGGAGTATTATTTGATGGCTACACCTTC. Encoded protein: CASSRGVLFDGYTF.

The DNA for the CDR3 is TGTGCCAGCAGCTTCAAGACACCGAACTATGGCTACACCTTC. Protein sequence: CASSFKTPNYGYTF. J is TRBJ1-2 and V is TRBV7-9; D unclear. Per germline, CDR1 SEHNR and CDR2 FQNEAQ (reference sequence). V lost 3 bases to trimming and J lost 2 bases, with 10 bases between them. The CDR3 runs 14 residues.

The chain has TRBV19 and TRBJ1-1; D is unclear. Germline V gene sequence: CDR1 LNHDA, CDR2 SQIVND (reference sequence). The CDR3 contains 13 residues. Trimming shortened V by 2 bases and J by 4 bases, and 8 bases separated the two germline ends. CDR3 nucleotides: TGTGCCAGTAGTATAACCGGGAGCACTGAAGCTTTCTTT. As protein: CASSITGSTEAFF.

This chain links TRBV2 with TRBJ2-2; TRBD2 matches at 11 bases. Trimming took 5 bases from V and 5 from J; bases not matched to a gene: 7. Germline lookup yields CDR1 SNHLY and CDR2 FYNNEI. The CDR3 loop spans 16 amino acids. The chain's CDR3 is CASSILAGVGTGELFF. In DNA form, the CDR3 reads TGTGCCAGCAGTATACTAGCGGGAGTAGGGACCGGGGAGCTGTTTTTT.

This chain joins TRBV9 and TRBJ2-3; possibly TRBD2 for D (6 bases). This CDR3 has 18 amino acids. The V end lost 7 bases, the J end lost 2 bases, and 26 bases lay between the germline ends. The V gene's germline CDR1 is SGDLS and CDR2 YYNGEE. The CDR3: CASGLSGGPSRFTDTQYF. CDR3 bases: TGTGCCAGCGGGTTATCCGGAGGGCCCTCCCGGTTCACAGATACGCAGTATTTT.

J is TRBJ1-3 and V is TRBV5-1, with 8 bases lining up with TRBD1. This CDR3 has 18 residues. Losses at the gene ends were 4 bases for V and 0 bases for J; bases not matched to a gene: 12. CDR1 and CDR2 (germline): SGHRS, YFSETQ. The CDR3 DNA follows: TGCGCCAGCAGCCTCGGGACAGGACCCTCCAGCTCTGGAAACACCATATATTTT. It specifies CASSLGTGPSSSGNTIYF.

J is TRBJ1-2 and V is TRBV6-5; 10 bases align to TRBD1. The CDR3 has 16 amino acids. Trimming at V came to 1 base and at J to 7 bases, leaving 9 bases not matched to a gene. CDR1 is MNHEY, CDR2 SVGAGI, per germline. The CDR3 sequence: CASSYWPPRDRGGYTF. The CDR3 DNA reads TGTGCCAGCAGTTACTGGCCTCCTCGGGACAGGGGTGGCTACACCTTC.